The rows below give T cell receptor beta chains drawn from one sample of a study of quantifying T cell responses using KT2 cells. TCRdb recomputed calls from the UMI-ligation and nested PCR reads with MiXCR, one row per CDR3 protein. The sample lists about 41,000 distinct CDR3 sequences; about 17% were seen once. Sequencing was carried out using PBMCs spiked with cells of the T cell clone KT2. Every receptor here comes from a human donor. The conserved cysteine and the conserved F or W are not part of the CDR3 here. A D gene is named only where the DNA matches it firmly.

d_gene	v_gene	j_gene	CDR3aa
TRBD2	TRBV20-1	TRBJ2-5	SARDQASGDSETQY
NA	TRBV11-2	TRBJ2-3	ASSFRTTDTQY
NA	TRBV20-1	TRBJ1-6	SASGTGQSSPLH
TRBD2	TRBV7-6	TRBJ2-1	ASSFSGRASYNEQF
NA	TRBV6-5	TRBJ2-1	ASKGGAYNEQF
NA	TRBV20-1	TRBJ1-1	SAKQGPTEAF
TRBD2	TRBV4-1	TRBJ2-2	ASSQLAGGGTGELF
NA	TRBV27	TRBJ1-6	ASSLTQRGSPLH
NA	TRBV24-1	TRBJ2-5	ATSDPYQETQY
TRBD2	TRBV24-1	TRBJ2-7	ATSIRLAGFYEQY
NA	TRBV11-2	TRBJ2-1	ASSLINEQF
TRBD2	TRBV24-1	TRBJ2-3	ATQAGLTDTQY
NA	TRBV14	TRBJ2-2	ASSQGPHGTNTGELF
NA	TRBV29-1	TRBJ2-7	SAGTTGYEQY
NA	TRBV5-1	TRBJ2-3	ASSRDWVGTDTQY
NA	TRBV6-1	TRBJ1-5	ASGGRDWPQH
TRBD1	TRBV6-1	TRBJ1-4	ASSGNVGQGNEKLF
TRBD1	TRBV7-8	TRBJ1-1	ASSPHRGPDTEAF
TRBD1	TRBV5-1	TRBJ2-7	ASSSPGQGNYEQY
NA	TRBV6-5	TRBJ1-1	ASSYSYQPPNTEAF
TRBD1	TRBV7-9	TRBJ2-7	ASSPTLGQGAHEQY
NA	TRBV6-6	TRBJ2-7	ASTNDRRGQEQY
NA	TRBV9	TRBJ1-6	ASSVVEGASPLH
NA	TRBV30	TRBJ2-5	ASRVREEGETQY
NA	TRBV14	TRBJ2-2	ATRQTNTGELF
TRBD1	TRBV7-9	TRBJ2-2	ASSRTGGHTGELF
NA	TRBV4-3	TRBJ2-5	ASSQGGEEKTQY
NA	TRBV6-4	TRBJ1-2	ASSPGTWGLYGYT
TRBD1	TRBV7-9	TRBJ1-5	ASSSGQGNNQPQH
NA	TRBV29-1	TRBJ1-1	SVEAAITEAF
TRBD2	TRBV6-5	TRBJ2-4	ASSRASGKNIQY
TRBD2	TRBV29-1	TRBJ2-7	SVEEGTRAGEQY
NA	TRBV2	TRBJ1-3	ASREDTSSGNTIY
NA	TRBV7-3	TRBJ1-5	ASSLDGGRNQPQH
NA	TRBV7-9	TRBJ1-6	ASSQDSNSPLH
NA	TRBV7-9	TRBJ2-7	ASSPARDYEQY
NA	TRBV6-4	TRBJ2-3	ASSDSPDKSTDTQY
TRBD2	TRBV20-1	TRBJ2-3	SAMPRSSGGAYYTDTQY
NA	TRBV4-1	TRBJ1-5	ASSQTTSLGPNQPQH
NA	TRBV4-1	TRBJ2-7	ASSQIRTGTYEQY
NA	TRBV29-1	TRBJ1-3	SVDREDGNTIY
NA	TRBV7-9	TRBJ1-6	ASSLSFGDSPLH
NA	TRBV6-2/TRBV6-3	TRBJ2-7	ASSYAREQY
NA	TRBV19	TRBJ1-5	ASSRDSPNQPQH
NA	TRBV20-1	TRBJ2-7	SAPPRVVDEQY
NA	TRBV2	TRBJ2-1	ASTPGQYNEQF